Presented here are 6 T cell receptor beta chains from one specimen sequenced in a study of CD8+ T cells in alopecia areata. RNA was extracted and reverse transcribed into cDNA as the sequencing template. Assay used: immunoSEQ multiplex PCR; TCRdb lists only in-frame clones, some missing. The table shows over 100,000 clones, with about 50% occurring only once. Treatment described: oral pan-JAK inhibitor, 5-10 mg twice daily. Sequencing was performed on CD4+ T cells sorted from blood, taken at week 4, from a patient treated with tofacitinib. The source is a human donor with alopecia areata.

The V gene is TRBV6-5, the J gene TRBJ1-1; TRBD1 is a possible D gene (5 bases). V was shortened by 5 bases and J by 1 base, with 11 bases between the two germline ends. Germline V gives CDR1 MNHEY, CDR2 SVGAGI. The CDR3 sequence is 14 residues long. This chain's CDR3 is CASSVGGSNTEAFF. CDR3 nucleotides: TGTGCCAGCAGTGTGGGGGGGTCGAACACTGAAGCTTTCTTT.

This clone was recorded only once. The CDR3 protein is CASTLGRGSSYNEQFF. CDR3 bases: TGTGCCAGCACCCTGGGTCGGGGGAGCTCCTACAATGAGCAGTTCTTC. The chain uses TRBV27 and TRBJ2-1; tentatively, D is TRBD2 (6 bases). V was pared by 7 bases and J by 0 bases, with 16 bases between. This CDR3 is built from 16 residues. The germline V gene has CDR1 MNHEY and CDR2 SMNVEV (reference sequence).

The chain recombines TRBV28 with TRBJ1-5; a weak D match, TRBD1 (5 bases). The CDR3 totals 14 residues. Trimming shortened V by 0 bases and J by 7 bases, and 10 bases separated the two germline ends. The V gene's germline CDR1 is MDHEN and CDR2 SYDVKM. CDR3 loop: CASSLWGVGQPQHF. The CDR3, as DNA: TGTGCCAGCAGTTTATGGGGGGTTGGCCAGCCCCAGCATTTT.

The J gene is TRBJ2-7, the V gene TRBV6-5; a possible D gene is TRBD2 (6 bases). Germline V gives CDR1 MNHEY, CDR2 SVGAGI. V gave up 5 bases and J gave up 6 bases, with 20 bases separating them. The CDR3 length is 15 residues. For the CDR3, the DNA is TGTGCCAGCAGTACCCCTGGGGGGTTTGAATCCGAGCAGTACTTC. This encodes CASSTPGGFESEQYF.

The V and J genes are TRBV6-5 and TRBJ2-7, with 10 nucleotides matching TRBD2. This CDR3 has 15 residues. V shed 0 bases, J shed 5 bases, and the junction held 4 bases outside the gene matches. Germline values: CDR1 MNHEY, CDR2 SVGAGI. For the CDR3, the DNA is TGTGCCAGCAGTTACTCTAGCGGGGGGTTCGACGAGCAGTACTTC. Encoded protein: CASSYSSGGFDEQYF.

The table lists this clone with a few counts. This specimen includes other DNA sequences encoding the same CDR3. V gene TRBV29-1 combines with J gene TRBJ1-1; no firm D call. Deletions cut 3 bases from V and 0 bases from J, with 8 bases between. The CDR3 sequence is 13 residues long. Germline values: CDR1 SQVTM, CDR2 ANQGSEA. The CDR3 reads CSVEKQMNTEAFF. The CDR3 DNA reads as TGCAGCGTTGAGAAACAGATGAACACTGAAGCTTTCTTT.